This TCR beta chain was observed in a study of OX40 agonist ivuxolimab in advanced cancers. Generated by immunoSEQ multiplex PCR, the TCRdb table keeps only in-frame clones and is missing some. Found here are 75,000 to 100,000 clones, approximately 87% of them singletons; the top ten hold 5.5%. The CDR3 sequence is 15 residues long. Germline V gene sequence: CDR1 KGHSH, CDR2 LQKENI. Germline trimming cut 6 bases from V and 2 bases from J; bases unmatched to any gene: 7. The chain combines TRBV18 with TRBJ1-5; 7 bases fit TRBD1. This receptor was obtained from an adult with an advanced solid tumor such as melanoma, head and neck, liver or kidney cancer. This material consisted of CD4+ or CD8+ T cells sorted from blood, taken in a trial of the OX40 agonist ivuxolimab. CDR3 in amino acids: CASSVGGGGNQPQHF. The DNA of the CDR3 is TGTGCCAGCTCGGTAGGAGGGGGCGGCAATCAGCCCCAGCATTTT.